The T cell receptor (beta chain) under discussion was sequenced for a study of T cell responses to AZD1222 COVID-19 vaccine. Trimming pared 6 bases from V and 10 bases from J, leaving 12 bases between. Germline V gives CDR1 KGHSH, CDR2 LQKENI. This CDR3 comprises 11 residues. Clones were read by immunoSEQ multiplex PCR, and TCRdb kept only the in-frame ones, dropping some. The table lists approximately 71,000 clones, around four fifths of them singletons. Findings of the study overall: Seropositive AZD1222 recipients at baseline numbered only five or six. Spike was spanned by vaccine-associated CD4 TCRs, with dominance at 160-218 and 743-854. The study sampled repertoires only after the peak T cell response. Spike-specific TCR breadth and depth were elevated following two AZD1222 doses.

With regard to this clone: Its target is unknown.

The chain couples TRBV18 to TRBJ1-1; D possibly corresponds to TRBD1 (6 bases). The specimen was peripheral blood, collected on day 0 of AZD1222 vaccination. The receptor was isolated from an adult in good health. In DNA form, the CDR3 reads TGTGCCAGCTCCGTTGGGGGCAGAGCTTTCTTT. This codes for CASSVGGRAFF.